The 25 T cell receptor beta chains presented below share a single source sample, sequenced in a study of identical twins. One entry per CDR3 protein, called by TCRdb with MiXCR from the 5' RACE reads. The sample holds approximately 890,000 distinct CDR3 sequences, around 12% seen once. This same sample was also taken into another study, of yellow fever vaccine responses in identical twins.

Material for sequencing was PBMCs. These receptors were taken from a woman younger than 35 in good health.

This clonotype showed up many times. This chain uses TRBV4-1 with TRBJ2-1, with 11 bases aligning to TRBD2. The CDR3 extends over 14 amino acids. CDR1 MGHRA and CDR2 YSYEKL come from the germline V gene. V gave up 4 bases and J gave up 5 bases; unmatched junction bases: 1. The chain's CDR3 is CASSPGLADNEQFF. The CDR3 DNA reads as TGCGCCAGCAGCCCGGGACTAGCGGACAATGAGCAGTTCTTC.

This clonotype was observed a handful of times. This sequence joins TRBV20-1 and TRBJ2-7, with D maybe TRBD1 (6 bases). This CDR3 region has 12 residues. Germline V gives CDR1 DFQATT, CDR2 SNEGSKA (reference sequence). V lost 6 bases, J lost 3 bases, and 12 bases lay in between. The CDR3 region is CSAQDSNYEQYV. The CDR3, as DNA: TGCAGTGCCCAGGACAGCAACTACGAGCAGTACGTC.

The rearrangement joins TRBV20-1 to TRBJ2-1; no firm D call. Trimming shortened V by 0 bases and J by 9 bases, and 18 bases separated the two germline ends. The CDR3 spans 15 residues. CDR1 and CDR2 from the germline V gene are DFQATT and SNEGSKA (reference sequence). CDR3 region: CSARDLRLLGSEQFF. The CDR3 DNA sequence: TGCAGTGCTAGAGATCTTCGACTCCTCGGATCTGAGCAGTTCTTC.

CDR3 in DNA: TGTGCCAGTAGTATGGTCCCTTCTTCTAGCGGGAGGGCCCGAAACACCGGGGAGCTGTTTTTT. Residues: CASSMVPSSSGRARNTGELFF. The rearrangement uses TRBV19 and TRBJ2-2, with 12 bases lining up with TRBD2. There are 21 residues in the CDR3. With V trimmed by 3 bases and J by 2 bases, 16 bases remained unmatched. In germline, CDR1 is LNHDA, CDR2 SQIVND (reference sequence).

This clonotype has only a few counts. The chain carries TRBV20-1 and TRBJ1-3; D remains ambiguous. This CDR3 has 13 amino acids. V was clipped by 3 bases and J by 7 bases, with 13 bases between them. Germline V gene lookup returns CDR1 DFQATT and CDR2 SNEGSKA (reference sequence). The CDR3 DNA reads as TGCAGTGCTAGCCAGGCGGGTACGAACACCATATATTTT. Translating gives CSASQAGTNTIYF.

The rearrangement links TRBV10-2 to TRBJ2-3, with 8 positions matching TRBD2. The CDR3 has 15 amino acids. J was trimmed by 6 bases and V by 10 bases; bases with no gene match: 15. Germline CDR1 reads WSHSY; CDR2 reads SAAADI. CDR3: CATGIGRGEMDTQYF. In nucleotides, the CDR3 is TGCGCCACAGGGATAGGGCGGGGGGAAATGGATACGCAGTATTTT.

The table lists this clonotype with a few counts. This chain's CDR3 is CASSLAGGGSRYTF. DNA for the CDR3: TGTGCCAGCAGTTTAGCCGGGGGCGGAAGTCGCTACACCTTC. The rearrangement joins TRBV12-3 or TRBV12-4 to TRBJ1-2, with a weak D call TRBD1 (6 bases). The V and J ends lost 0 bases and 9 bases respectively, with 14 bases between them. The CDR3 runs 14 residues.

V usage is TRBV15 and J usage is TRBJ2-3; TRBD2 matches at 13 bases. From germline, CDR1 is LNHNV and CDR2 YYDKDF (reference sequence). CDR3 length: 18 residues. Trimming at V came to 0 bases and at J to 6 bases, leaving 9 bases not matched to a gene. The CDR3: CATSRERGLAGRTDTQYF. CDR3 nucleotide sequence: TGTGCCACCAGCAGAGAAAGGGGACTAGCGGGACGTACTGATACGCAGTATTTT. Based on the CDR3 plus reference TRBV15 and TRBJ2-3, the full variable domain is DAMVIQNPRYQVTQFGKPVTLSCSQTLNHNVMYWYQQKSSQAPKLLFHYYDKDFNNEADTPDNFQSRRPNTSFCFLDIRSPGLGDTAMYLCATSRERGLAGRTDTQYFGPGTRLTVL.

This clonotype turned up a few times. The chain joins TRBV6-1 to TRBJ2-2; no clear D gene. The V and J ends lost 7 bases and 4 bases respectively, with 10 bases between them. Germline V lookup: CDR1 MNHNS, CDR2 SASEGT. The CDR3 extends over 13 amino acids. CDR3 sequence reads: CASKTDITGELFF. The CDR3 nucleotides are TGTGCCAGCAAGACCGATATCACCGGGGAGCTGTTTTTT.

This clonotype occurred a few times. The V call is TRBV14, the J call TRBJ2-1, with 8 nucleotides matching TRBD1. V lost 3 bases to trimming and J lost 0 bases; unmatched junction nucleotides: 1. This CDR3 comprises 15 residues. The germline V gene has CDR1 SGHDN and CDR2 FVKESK. The DNA for the CDR3 is TGTGCCAGCAGCCAGGGACAGGCCTCCTACAATGAGCAGTTCTTC. Translating it yields CASSQGQASYNEQFF.

The chain carries TRBV7-6 and TRBJ2-5; perhaps TRBD2 as D (6 bases). The V gene lost 1 base and the J gene lost 5 bases, with 17 bases spanning the gap. Germline V gives CDR1 SGHVS, CDR2 FNYEAQ. This CDR3 spans 16 amino acids. CDR3 nucleotide sequence: TGTGCCAGCAGCTTAGGGAATGTGGGACTTGGGGAGACCCAGTACTTC. Translating gives CASSLGNVGLGETQYF. Supplemented by reference TRBV7-6 and TRBJ2-5, the full variable domain reads GAGVSQSPRYKVTKRGQDVALRCDPISGHVSLYWYRQALGQGPEFLTYFNYEAQQDKSGLPNDRFSAERPEGSISTLTIQRTEQRDSAMYRCASSLGNVGLGETQYFGPGTRLLVL.

This clonotype was recorded a few times. This chain links TRBV27 with TRBJ1-2; possible D gene TRBD1, 6 bases. Germline values: CDR1 MNHEY, CDR2 SMNVEV (reference sequence). With 2 bases removed from V and 4 bases from J, the gap between germline ends came to 14 bases. The CDR3 contains 15 residues. The CDR3 protein is CASSLNRAGSYGYTF. The CDR3 DNA reads TGTGCCAGCAGTTTAAACAGGGCAGGATCCTATGGCTACACCTTC.

There are a few counts of this clonotype. The DNA of the CDR3 is TGCAGTGCCGCCCCCGAGACTAGCGGGACGTACGAGCAGTACTTC. Its translation: CSAAPETSGTYEQYF. V gene TRBV20-1 combines with J gene TRBJ2-7; 11 bases are shared with TRBD2. Germline V gene lookup returns CDR1 DFQATT and CDR2 SNEGSKA (reference sequence). The junction had 11 bases not matched to a gene; V was cut back by 6 bases and J by 4 bases. CDR3 length: 15 amino acids.

The chain recombines TRBV18 with TRBJ2-1; 9 nucleotides align to TRBD2. J gave up 1 base and V 0 bases, and 16 bases lay outside the gene matches. This CDR3 is built from 21 residues. The germline V gene has CDR1 KGHSH and CDR2 LQKENI. The CDR3 protein is CASSPPGRGRAGSGSYNEQFF. The CDR3 nucleotides are TGTGCCAGCTCACCACCGGGTCGCGGGAGGGCCGGTAGTGGTTCCTACAATGAGCAGTTCTTC.

There are a few counts of this clonotype. This chain joins TRBV28 and TRBJ2-1; a weak D match, TRBD1 (6 bases). Germline loops: CDR1 MDHEN, CDR2 SYDVKM. The CDR3 covers 15 residues. The V end was cut by 4 bases, the J end by 3 bases, with 13 bases between. CDR3 in DNA: TGTGCCAGCAGTTCCACAGGGTTGAACTACAATGAGCAGTTCTTC. Its protein product is CASSSTGLNYNEQFF.

This clonotype was recorded at least ten times. This chain uses TRBV20-1 with TRBJ1-1; no clear D. CDR1 and CDR2 (germline): DFQATT, SNEGSKA (reference sequence). The CDR3 is made up of 11 amino acids. V dropped 4 bases and J dropped 1 base, with 4 bases sitting between them. CDR3 sequence reads: CSAIENTEAFF. CDR3 nucleotides: TGCAGTGCTATTGAGAACACTGAAGCTTTCTTT.

This clonotype was seen only a few times. This chain uses TRBV29-1 with TRBJ2-1; 9 nucleotides agree with TRBD2. Germline CDR1 is SQVTM and CDR2 is ANQGSEA. This CDR3 has 15 residues. Trimming at V came to 8 bases and at J to 0 bases, leaving 8 bases not matched to a gene. The CDR3 nucleotides read TGCAGCTCCCGATTTAGCGGGAGCTCCTACAATGAGCAGTTCTTC. It specifies CSSRFSGSSYNEQFF.

At least ten counts were recorded for this clonotype. A read error may produce the germline difference seen at one junction end. This sequence joins TRBV12-3 or TRBV12-4 and TRBJ1-5; D perhaps matches TRBD1 (6 bases). The CDR3 has 13 amino acids. CDR3 sequence (DNA): TGTGCCAGCAGCTTAGCCGGGGGCCAGCCCCAGCATTTT. Encoded protein: CASSLAGGQPQHF.

The sample holds a few counts of this clonotype. The V gene is TRBV9, the J gene TRBJ1-3; D is undetermined. V was trimmed by 3 bases and J by 0 bases, leaving 16 bases between them. Germline CDR1 SGDLS, CDR2 YYNGEE. This CDR3 has 17 amino acids. CDR3 amino acids: CASSGQWNAGSGNTIYF. CDR3 sequence (DNA): TGTGCCAGCAGCGGGCAATGGAACGCCGGCTCTGGAAACACCATATATTTT.

The CDR3 is CASSKQPPRGRVTGELFF. The CDR3 bases are TGTGCCAGCAGTAAACAACCCCCCAGGGGGCGCGTCACCGGGGAGCTGTTTTTT. The rearrangement uses TRBV6-1 and TRBJ2-2; 8 positions agree with TRBD1. J gave up 4 bases and V 5 bases, and 15 bases lay outside the gene matches. The germline gives CDR1 MNHNS, CDR2 SASEGT. The CDR3 loop spans 18 amino acids.

This clonotype was recorded a few times. The chain combines TRBV15 with TRBJ1-3; D might be TRBD1 (5 bases). With 7 bases removed from V and 0 bases from J, the gap between germline ends came to 13 bases. Germline loops: CDR1 LNHNV, CDR2 YYDKDF (reference sequence). The CDR3 runs 15 residues. The CDR3 DNA reads as TGTGCCACCAACGACCCGGGGGTCTCTGGAAACACCATATATTTT. Its protein is CATNDPGVSGNTIYF.

This clonotype was counted a few times. This CDR3 reads CSASRTEAFF. CDR3 DNA sequence: TGCAGTGCTAGCAGGACTGAAGCTTTCTTT. The V call is TRBV20-1, the J call TRBJ1-1; D call uncertain. Trimming removed 3 bases from V and 5 bases from J, with 4 bases in between. The CDR3 is made up of 10 amino acids. Germline values: CDR1 DFQATT, CDR2 SNEGSKA (reference sequence).

The rearrangement uses TRBV28 and TRBJ2-1; D is tentatively TRBD1 or TRBD2 (5 bases each). Looked up from germline, CDR1 is MDHEN and CDR2 is SYDVKM. V shed 4 bases and J shed 3 bases, with 16 bases lying between them. This CDR3 is built from 16 residues. The CDR3 is CASSSPGPAGYNEQFF. Written as DNA, the CDR3 is TGTGCCAGCAGTTCCCCAGGGCCCGCGGGCTACAATGAGCAGTTCTTC.

The gene calls are TRBV11-1 and TRBJ2-1; TRBD1 matches at 10 bases. J was trimmed by 1 base and V by 3 bases; bases with no gene match: 9. There are 18 residues in the CDR3. CDR1 is SGHAT and CDR2 is FQDESV in the germline V gene (reference sequence). The CDR3 DNA reads as TGTGCCAGCAGCTTGGGGACAGGGGACCAAGTATCCTACAATGAGCAGTTCTTC. Amino acids: CASSLGTGDQVSYNEQFF.

This clonotype was picked up a small number of times. This chain links TRBV20-1 with TRBJ2-3; D is unresolved. Germline V lookup: CDR1 DFQATT, CDR2 SNEGSKA (reference sequence). The CDR3 has 12 residues. CDR3 sequence: CVPNTFGNTQYF. CDR3 sequence (DNA): TGCGTACCGAACACCTTCGGAAATACGCAGTATTTT.